These T cell receptor beta chains were read from a single sample in a study of OX40 agonist ivuxolimab in advanced cancers. Using immunoSEQ multiplex PCR, the repertoire was profiled, and TCRdb retains in-frame clones only, with some absent. The sample consists of 70,000 to 95,000 clones, around 88% of them appearing once. The sequencing here drew on CD4+ or CD8+ T cells sorted from blood, taken in a trial of the OX40 agonist ivuxolimab. Receptors originate from an adult with an advanced solid tumor such as melanoma, head and neck, liver or kidney cancer. The CDR3 runs from the conserved cysteine through the conserved F or W. A D gene is named only where the DNA matches it firmly. For some rows the clone size is stated as once, few or many, or as a class when expanded; others skip it.

CASSLPGVGLSNQPQHF,TGTGCCAGCAGCCTTCCCGGGGTGGGGCTTAGCAATCAGCCCCAGCATTTT,TRBJ1-5,TRBV28,-,-
CASSPGPSGELFF,TGCGCCAGCAGCCCCGGGCCCTCCGGGGAGCTGTTTTTT,TRBJ2-2,TRBV5-1,-,-
CASSSRDRVKAFF,TGTGCCAGCAGCTCCCGGGACAGGGTAAAAGCTTTCTTT,TRBJ1-1,TRBV5-6,TRBD1,-
CASSLASLRIQETQYF,TGTGCCAGCAGCTTAGCTTCGTTGCGGATTCAAGAGACCCAGTACTTC,TRBJ2-5,TRBV7-3,-,-
CASSPEGGATGEQYF,TGTGCCAGCAGTCCTGAAGGGGGGGCGACAGGGGAGCAGTACTTC,TRBJ2-7,TRBV6-6,-,-
CASSLSRGTYEQYF,TGTGCCAGCAGCTTAAGCAGGGGTACCTACGAGCAGTACTTC,TRBJ2-7,TRBV7-2,-,-
CASSPRTGVSNEQFF,TGTGCCAGCAGTCCCCGGACAGGGGTGTCCAATGAGCAGTTCTTC,TRBJ2-1,TRBV27,TRBD1,-
CASSLTGGYEQYF,TGCGCCAGCAGCCTAACAGGGGGCTACGAGCAGTACTTC,TRBJ2-7,TRBV5-1,TRBD1,-
CASRTLYTLGRAFF,TGTGCCAGCAGAACCCTTTACACCCTAGGGCGAGCTTTCTTT,TRBJ1-1,TRBV27,-,-
CASSGRDASYEQYF,TGTGCCAGCAGCGGCCGGGACGCATCCTACGAGCAGTACTTC,TRBJ2-7,TRBV9,-,-
CASSHRASASTDTQYF,TGTGCCAGCAGTCATCGGGCGTCAGCTAGCACAGATACGCAGTATTTT,TRBJ2-3,TRBV28,-,-
CASQRELGGTYEQYF,TGTGCCAGCCAAAGGGAACTAGGAGGGACTTACGAGCAGTACTTC,TRBJ2-7,TRBV6-1,-,-
CSVGDGTDTQYF,TGCAGCGTTGGGGACGGCACAGATACGCAGTATTTT,TRBJ2-3,TRBV29-1,-,-
CASSVWGRGNEQFF,TGTGCCAGCAGTGTCTGGGGCCGGGGGAATGAGCAGTTCTTC,TRBJ2-1,TRBV27,-,-
CATSRAWTSTDTQYF,TGTGCCACCAGCAGAGCGTGGACTAGCACAGATACGCAGTATTTT,TRBJ2-3,TRBV15,-,-
CASSLEVRGRYTEAFF,TGCGCCAGCAGCTTGGAGGTCAGGGGGCGGTACACTGAAGCTTTCTTT,TRBJ1-1,TRBV5-1,TRBD1,-
CASSANGGGNSDEQYF,TGTGCCAGCAGCGCAAACGGGGGAGGAAACTCGGACGAGCAGTACTTC,TRBJ2-7,TRBV7-2,-,-
CASSPRFNYEQYF,TGTGCCAGCAGCCCGCGTTTTAACTACGAGCAGTACTTC,TRBJ2-7,TRBV16,-,-
CASSKGLNEKLFF,TGTGCCAGCAGCAAGGGCCTTAATGAAAAACTGTTTTTT,TRBJ1-4,TRBV27,-,once
CAISVNGVDTQYF,TGTGCCATCAGTGTAAATGGGGTTGATACGCAGTATTTT,TRBJ2-3,TRBV10-3,-,-
CASSRLAGYNEQFF,TGTGCCAGCAGCCGACTAGCGGGATACAATGAGCAGTTCTTC,TRBJ2-1,TRBV7-3,TRBD2,once
CASSRQRDYEQYF,TGTGCCAGTAGTAGACAGAGGGACTACGAGCAGTACTTC,TRBJ2-7,TRBV19,-,few
CASSGGLAGGTYEQYF,TGTGCCAGCAGCGGAGGACTAGCGGGGGGAACCTACGAGCAGTACTTC,TRBJ2-7,TRBV7-2,TRBD2,-
CASSPGTSGRVREQYF,TGTGCCAGCAGCCCCGGGACTAGCGGGAGAGTGAGGGAGCAGTACTTC,TRBJ2-7,TRBV7-2,TRBD2,-
CASRLRPMGTSGSTNTGELFF,TGTGCCAGCAGGCTCCGGCCGATGGGGACTAGCGGGAGTACGAACACCGGGGAGCTGTTTTTT,TRBJ2-2,TRBV28,TRBD2,-
CASSLPPTGRYGYTF,TGTGCCAGCAGCTTACCCCCGACAGGGAGGTATGGCTACACCTTC,TRBJ1-2,TRBV28,TRBD1,once
CASSSRTPGELFF,TGTGCCAGCAGCTCCCGAACACCCGGGGAGCTGTTTTTT,TRBJ2-2,TRBV7-3,-,-
CASSQVGAGGVYEQYF,TGCGCCAGCAGCCAAGTTGGAGCGGGGGGTGTTTACGAGCAGTACTTC,TRBJ2-7,TRBV4-1,TRBD2,-
CASSDGLAWSYNEQFF,TGTGCCAGCAGTGATGGACTAGCATGGTCCTACAATGAGCAGTTCTTC,TRBJ2-1,TRBV28,TRBD2,-
CASSPGTAYNEQFF,TGTGCCAGCAGCCCCGGGACAGCCTACAATGAGCAGTTCTTC,TRBJ2-1,TRBV5-4,TRBD1,-
CASSLDGRAGDTEAFF,TGTGCCAGCAGCTTAGATGGGAGGGCCGGGGACACTGAAGCTTTCTTT,TRBJ1-1,TRBV11-3,-,medium-sized
CASSSGLAGQETQYF,TGCGCCAGCAGCTCAGGACTAGCGGGACAAGAGACCCAGTACTTC,TRBJ2-5,TRBV5-1,TRBD2,-
CASSLASGTDEQFF,TGTGCTAGCAGCTTAGCCTCCGGGACCGATGAGCAGTTCTTC,TRBJ2-1,TRBV7-7,-,-
CASSPSSGANVLTF,TGTGCCAGCAGCCCGAGCTCTGGGGCCAACGTCCTGACTTTC,TRBJ2-6,TRBV7-9,-,-
CASSLTDSLNTEAFF,TGTGCCAGCAGCTTAACCGATTCACTAAACACTGAAGCTTTCTTT,TRBJ1-1,TRBV11-1,-,-
CAWTMTSGGYEQYF,TGTGCCTGGACTATGACCTCCGGCGGGTACGAGCAGTACTTC,TRBJ2-7,TRBV30,-,-
CASSLAGTEKLFF,TGTGCCAGCAGCCTAGCGGGTACTGAAAAACTGTTTTTT,TRBJ1-4,TRBV28,-,once
CASKQQNQPQHF,TGTGCCAGCAAGCAGCAGAATCAGCCCCAGCATTTT,TRBJ1-5,TRBV28,-,-
CASSSDRGEKLFF,TGTGCCAGCAGCTCAGACAGGGGAGAAAAACTGTTTTTT,TRBJ1-4,TRBV4-2,TRBD1,-
CSVSRDEQFF,TGCAGCGTTTCCCGGGATGAGCAGTTCTTC,TRBJ2-1,TRBV29-1,-,-
CASSWGWGGEIYEQYF,TGTGCCAGCAGCTGGGGCTGGGGGGGCGAAATCTACGAGCAGTACTTC,TRBJ2-7,TRBV5-6,-,-
CASRGGVLARDNEQFF,TGTGCCAGCAGGGGGGGAGTGTTAGCGAGGGACAATGAGCAGTTCTTC,TRBJ2-1,TRBV28,-,-
CASSNSGRNNEQFF,TGTGCCAGCAGTAACTCCGGGAGGAACAATGAGCAGTTCTTC,TRBJ2-1,TRBV6-6,TRBD2,-
CASSLIFPGLSYEQYF,TGTGCCAGCAGTCTTATATTCCCCGGACTTTCCTACGAGCAGTACTTC,TRBJ2-7,TRBV27,-,-
CASSTGQGVISYEQYF,TGTGCCAGCAGCACGGGACAGGGGGTAATTTCCTACGAGCAGTACTTC,TRBJ2-7,TRBV5-8,TRBD1,-
CASSLRTSNLQETQYF,TGCGCCAGCAGCTTGAGGACTAGTAACCTTCAAGAGACCCAGTACTTC,TRBJ2-5,TRBV5-1,TRBD2,-
CASSYSRQGEQYF,TGTGCCAGCAGTTACTCAAGACAAGGCGAGCAGTACTTC,TRBJ2-7,TRBV6-6,-,-
CASSFQSNRGKGFF,TGTGCCAGCAGCTTTCAAAGTAATCGGGGCAAGGGGTTCTTC,TRBJ2-1,TRBV7-2,-,-
CASSLKGYAGELFF,TGTGCCAGCAGTTTAAAAGGGTACGCCGGGGAGCTGTTTTTT,TRBJ2-2,TRBV27,-,-
CASSVQRGPQPQHF,TGTGCCAGTAGTGTCCAGAGGGGGCCTCAGCCCCAGCATTTT,TRBJ1-5,TRBV19,TRBD1,once
CASRIRLPTDTQYF,TGTGCCAGCAGGATACGACTGCCCACAGATACGCAGTATTTT,TRBJ2-3,TRBV2,-,-
CASSVVGEGRPGYTF,TGTGCCAGCAGCGTAGTGGGAGAAGGGCGACCTGGCTACACCTTC,TRBJ1-2,TRBV9,-,-
CASSFVGGETQYF,TGTGCCAGCAGCTTCGTAGGAGGGGAGACCCAGTACTTC,TRBJ2-5,TRBV7-2,-,-
CASSSGAGGYTF,TGTGCCAGCAGCTCAGGGGCTGGGGGCTACACCTTC,TRBJ1-2,TRBV9,-,-